Listed below are T cell receptor beta chains from one sample, sequenced in a study of CD8 T cells in ankylosing spondylitis. Using its own MiXCR run on the 5' RACE reads, TCRdb lists one record per CDR3 protein. This table holds roughly 64,000 distinct CDR3 sequences, about 6% found once. Sequenced input: synovial fluid, either unsorted or a sorted T cell fraction (not recorded which). The receptor set was obtained from a male donor with ankylosing spondylitis. The CDR3 runs from the conserved cysteine through the conserved F or W. The order of the fields is V gene, CDR3 length, D gene, J gene, clone size, CDR3 protein, CDR3 DNA. D genes are given only for firm matches. Rows give clone size only sometimes, using once, few, many, or a class for an expanded clone.

TRBV19	13	TRBD1	TRBJ1-1	few	CASNRGMNTEAFF	TGTGCCAGTAACAGGGGGATGAACACTGAAGCTTTCTTT
TRBV18	16	-	TRBJ2-7	few	CASSPETGVASYEQYF	TGTGCCAGCTCACCAGAGACAGGAGTTGCTTCCTACGAGCAGTACTTC
TRBV28	14	-	TRBJ1-5	many	CASTTARRYQPQHF	TGTGCCAGCACCACCGCGCGGAGGTATCAGCCCCAGCATTTT
TRBV11-3	16	TRBD2	TRBJ2-1	few	CASSLYTGLAMNEQFF	TGTGCCAGCAGCCTATATACGGGACTAGCGATGAATGAGCAGTTCTTC
TRBV3-1	13	-	TRBJ1-3	few	CASSPRARGTIYF	TGTGCCAGCAGCCCCAGGGCTAGGGGCACCATATATTTT
TRBV28	12	-	TRBJ2-7	-	CASSPLPYEQYF	TGTGCCAGCAGCCCTCTCCCCTACGAGCAGTACTTC
TRBV10-3	15	-	TRBJ2-7	many	CAISERGSPTGEQYF	TGTGCCATCAGTGAGAGGGGGTCCCCAACTGGGGAGCAGTACTTC
TRBV11-3	14	-	TRBJ1-1	-	CASSRRQEGTEAFF	TGTGCCAGCAGCCGTCGGCAAGAGGGCACTGAAGCTTTCTTT
TRBV28	14	-	TRBJ2-7	many	CASSFSTDLGEQYF	TGTGCCAGCAGTTTTTCCACCGATTTAGGCGAGCAGTACTTC
TRBV18	11	-	TRBJ2-7	few	CASSRQGEQYF	TGTGCCAGCTCACGACAAGGCGAGCAGTACTTC
TRBV30	12	-	TRBJ2-3	many	CAWSVIGDTQYF	TGTGCCTGGAGTGTAATTGGTGATACGCAGTATTTT
TRBV27	13	-	TRBJ1-2	-	CASSLGGGYGYTF	TGTGCCAGCAGCCTCGGGGGGGGCTATGGCTACACCTTC
TRBV4-2	15	TRBD2	TRBJ2-3	many	CASSQGSGSADTQYF	TGTGCCAGCAGCCAAGGTAGCGGGAGCGCAGATACGCAGTATTTT
TRBV20-1	16	TRBD2	TRBJ2-7	-	CSARDFLAGGPYEQYF	TGCAGTGCTAGAGACTTTCTAGCGGGAGGGCCGTACGAGCAGTACTTC
TRBV11-2	15	-	TRBJ2-1	many	CASSLVQGPPRGQFF	TGTGCCAGCAGCTTAGTGCAGGGTCCGCCTAGGGGGCAGTTCTTC
TRBV20-1	12	-	TRBJ2-3	many	CSAEGGVGTQYF	TGCAGTGCTGAAGGGGGGGTCGGTACGCAGTATTTT
TRBV7-2	15	TRBD1	TRBJ2-7	-	CASSPDRGPPYEQYF	TGTGCCAGCAGCCCAGACAGGGGACCCCCCTACGAGCAGTACTTC
TRBV24-1	17	-	TRBJ2-7	many	CATSDLGQGGTNYEQYF	TGTGCCACCAGTGATTTGGGACAGGGAGGGACCAACTACGAGCAGTACTTC
TRBV12-3/TRBV12-4	12	-	TRBJ2-2	many	CASRDSPGELFF	TGTGCCAGCAGGGACTCCCCGGGGGAGCTGTTTTTT
TRBV20-1	14	-	TRBJ2-2	many	CSAALAIGTGELFF	TGCAGTGCTGCTCTAGCGATTGGCACCGGGGAGCTGTTTTTT
TRBV11-3	13	TRBD2	TRBJ2-1	-	CASSLTSAHEQFF	TGTGCCAGCAGCTTGACTAGCGCACATGAGCAGTTCTTC
TRBV19	16	-	TRBJ1-3	many	CASSIEPGTVGNTIYF	TGTGCCAGTAGTATAGAACCAGGCACCGTTGGAAACACCATATATTTT
TRBV6-1	15	-	TRBJ2-1	-	CASSERVSSYNEQFF	TGTGCCAGCAGTGAAAGGGTGAGCTCCTACAATGAGCAGTTCTTC
TRBV19	15	TRBD2	TRBJ2-7	-	CASSTLTSGTYEQYF	TGTGCCAGTAGTACGTTGACTAGCGGGACCTACGAGCAGTACTTC
TRBV12-3/TRBV12-4	14	-	TRBJ2-2	-	CASAPSANTGELFF	TGTGCCAGCGCCCCCAGCGCGAACACCGGGGAGCTGTTTTTT
TRBV20-1	13	-	TRBJ1-5	many	CSARPGGHQPQHF	TGCAGTGCCCGACCTGGAGGACATCAGCCCCAGCATTTT
TRBV5-1	16	-	TRBJ2-2	-	CASSRVGGATTGELFF	TGCGCCAGCAGCCGAGTGGGGGGAGCGACCACCGGGGAGCTGTTTTTT
TRBV6-1	14	-	TRBJ2-4	few	CASSQGVYINIQYF	TGTGCCAGCAGCCAAGGGGTATACATTAACATTCAGTACTTC
TRBV19	13	-	TRBJ2-1	-	CASSLGSHNEQFF	TGTGCCAGTAGTCTCGGATCCCACAATGAGCAGTTCTTC
TRBV20-1	12	-	TRBJ2-7	many	CSASKSGYEQYF	TGCAGTGCTAGTAAGAGCGGCTACGAGCAGTACTTC
TRBV29-1	14	-	TRBJ2-7	many	CSGIDGRGGSEQYF	TGCAGCGGTATCGACGGTAGGGGAGGTTCGGAGCAGTACTTC
TRBV28	15	TRBD2	TRBJ2-7	-	CASRVTAGVRYEQYF	TGTGCCAGCAGGGTAACAGCGGGAGTAAGGTACGAGCAGTACTTC
TRBV5-1	15	-	TRBJ1-4	few	CASSPWGRENEKLFF	TGCGCCAGCAGCCCCTGGGGCAGGGAAAATGAAAAACTGTTTTTT
TRBV12-3/TRBV12-4	11	-	TRBJ2-7	many	CASSLVDEQYF	TGTGCCAGCAGTTTAGTGGACGAGCAGTACTTC
TRBV12-3/TRBV12-4	13	-	TRBJ2-7	many	CASSLLGRGEQYF	TGTGCCAGCAGTTTATTGGGTAGGGGTGAGCAGTACTTC
TRBV10-3	15	-	TRBJ1-2	-	CAISPRQVFGDGYTF	TGTGCCATCAGCCCCCGTCAGGTTTTCGGAGATGGCTACACCTTC
TRBV28	15	TRBD1	TRBJ1-6	many	CASSWGTVTYSPLHF	TGTGCCAGCAGTTGGGGGACAGTGACTTATTCACCCCTCCACTTT
TRBV2	15	TRBD1	TRBJ1-6	-	CASREGTGGNSPLHF	TGTGCCAGCAGGGAAGGGACAGGGGGTAATTCACCCCTCCACTTT
TRBV12-3/TRBV12-4	14	-	TRBJ2-7	many	CASRKQGFSYEQYF	TGTGCCAGCAGAAAACAGGGATTCTCCTACGAGCAGTACTTC
TRBV2	17	TRBD1	TRBJ2-3	few	CASSGDGTGGLTDTQYF	TGTGCCAGCAGTGGCGATGGGACAGGGGGTCTCACAGATACGCAGTATTTT
TRBV7-2	13	-	TRBJ1-1	many	CASTPRGNAEAFF	TGTGCCAGCACCCCCCGGGGTAACGCTGAAGCTTTCTTT
TRBV6-5	15	-	TRBJ1-6	many	CASSYGGGRDSPLHF	TGTGCCAGCAGTTACGGTGGGGGCAGGGATTCACCCCTCCACTTT
TRBV27	14	-	TRBJ2-5	many	CASSLGRWGETQYF	TGTGCCAGCAGTTTGGGACGGTGGGGAGAGACCCAGTACTTC
TRBV5-4	17	TRBD2	TRBJ2-1	once	CASSLVVFSGKNNEQFF	TGTGCCAGCAGCTTGGTAGTATTTAGCGGGAAAAACAATGAGCAGTTCTTC
TRBV2	14	TRBD2	TRBJ2-1	many	CASRGTSGIGEQFF	TGTGCCAGCCGAGGGACTAGCGGGATCGGGGAGCAGTTCTTC
TRBV6-2/TRBV6-3	13	-	TRBJ2-7	many	CASSYSWSHEQYF	TGTGCCAGCAGTTACTCGTGGAGCCACGAGCAGTACTTC
TRBV11-2	15	TRBD1	TRBJ1-4	few	CASSPRQGANEKLFF	TGTGCCAGCAGCCCGCGACAGGGGGCCAATGAAAAACTGTTTTTT